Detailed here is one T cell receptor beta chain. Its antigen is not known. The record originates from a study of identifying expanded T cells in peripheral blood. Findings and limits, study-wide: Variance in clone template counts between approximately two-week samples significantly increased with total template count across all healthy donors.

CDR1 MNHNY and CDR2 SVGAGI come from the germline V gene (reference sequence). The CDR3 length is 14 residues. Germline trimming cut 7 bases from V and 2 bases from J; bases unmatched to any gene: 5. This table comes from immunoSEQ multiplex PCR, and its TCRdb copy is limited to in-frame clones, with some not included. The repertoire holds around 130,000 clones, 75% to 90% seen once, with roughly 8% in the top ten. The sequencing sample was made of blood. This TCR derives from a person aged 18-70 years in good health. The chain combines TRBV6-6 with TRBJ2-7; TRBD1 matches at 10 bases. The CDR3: CASTGTGVPYEQYF. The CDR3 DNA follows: TGTGCCAGCACCGGGACAGGGGTCCCCTACGAGCAGTACTTC.